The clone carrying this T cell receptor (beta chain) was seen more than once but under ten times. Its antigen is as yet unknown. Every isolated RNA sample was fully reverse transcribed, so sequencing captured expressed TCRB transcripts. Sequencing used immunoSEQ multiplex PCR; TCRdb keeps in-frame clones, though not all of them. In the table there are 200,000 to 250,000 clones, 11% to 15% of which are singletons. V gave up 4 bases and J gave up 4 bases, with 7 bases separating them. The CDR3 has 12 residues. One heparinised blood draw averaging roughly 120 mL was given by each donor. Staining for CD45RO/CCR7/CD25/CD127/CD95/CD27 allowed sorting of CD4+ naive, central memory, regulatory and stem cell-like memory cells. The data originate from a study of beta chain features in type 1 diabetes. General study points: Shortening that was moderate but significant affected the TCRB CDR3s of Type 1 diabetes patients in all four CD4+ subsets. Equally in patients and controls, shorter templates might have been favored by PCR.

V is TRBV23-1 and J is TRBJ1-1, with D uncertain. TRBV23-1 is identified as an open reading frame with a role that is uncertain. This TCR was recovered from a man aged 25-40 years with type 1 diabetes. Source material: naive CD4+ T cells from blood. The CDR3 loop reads CASSRGSTEAFF. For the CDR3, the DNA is TGCGCCAGCAGTCGAGGGTCCACTGAAGCTTTCTTT.